The 14 T cell receptor beta chains given below trace back to one sample, sequenced in a study of technical replicates of blood from four donors. Clones were sequenced by immunoSEQ multiplex PCR, and TCRdb holds only the in-frame ones, with some missing. The top ten clones hold 10% to 15% of a sample with approximately 13,000 clones, 80% of them seen once. The sample consisted of PBMCs. All receptors come from a human donor in good health.

This clone was detected once. This chain connects TRBV19 to TRBJ2-7, with D unresolved. The V end was cut by 3 bases, the J end by 3 bases, with 15 bases between. Germline CDR1 reads LNHDA; CDR2 reads SQIVND (reference sequence). The CDR3 runs to 15 residues. The CDR3, as DNA: TGTGCCAGTAGTATCTCCGCGGAGCTGGTCTACGAGCAGTACTTC. Translated: CASSISAELVYEQYF.

Only a few counts were recorded for this clone. The chain is built from TRBV6-1 and TRBJ2-3; D is ambiguous. V lost 0 bases, J lost 10 bases, and 17 bases lay in between. Germline V gene sequence: CDR1 MNHNS, CDR2 SASEGT. There are 15 residues in the CDR3. In DNA form, the CDR3 reads TGTGCCAGCAGTGAAGCTGACGCCTCTTCAGAGGCGCAGTATTTT. It codes for CASSEADASSEAQYF.

The V call is TRBV5-1, the J call TRBJ2-6; no reliable D call. CDR1 is SGHRS, CDR2 YFSETQ, per germline. The V end was cut by 0 bases, the J end by 2 bases, with 6 bases between. The CDR3 spans 15 residues. The CDR3 DNA sequence: TGCGCCAGCAGCTTGGCAGGCCCTGGGGCCAACGTCCTGACTTTC. It codes for CASSLAGPGANVLTF.

V is TRBV18 and J is TRBJ1-5, with 10 bases fitting TRBD1. With 4 bases clipped from V and 6 bases from J, the junction kept 6 bases outside the gene matches. The CDR3 is made up of 15 amino acids. Germline CDR1 is KGHSH and CDR2 is LQKENI. This CDR3 reads CASSLDRGLGQPQHF. As DNA, the CDR3 is TGTGCCAGCTCACTTGACAGGGGGCTCGGTCAGCCCCAGCATTTT.

V gene TRBV21-1 combines with J gene TRBJ2-7; the table's D call of TRBD2 was not tested on the DNA. TRBV21-1 is shown as a pseudogene. The CDR3 runs 17 residues. The CDR3 region has the DNA TGTGCCAGCAGCCAAAAGGGGCGGGGATTGGTTCCCTACGAGCAGTACTTC. Translation: CASSQKGRGLVPYEQYF.

The chain recombines TRBV6-5 with TRBJ2-2; TRBD2 might be the D (5 bases). V was pared by 3 bases and J by 4 bases, with 12 bases between. Germline-derived CDR1 and CDR2 are MNHEY and SVGAGI. CDR3 length equals 15 residues. The CDR3 reads CASSYRGRPTGELFF. CDR3 DNA sequence: TGTGCCAGCAGTTATCGAGGGAGACCCACCGGGGAGCTGTTTTTT.

V usage is TRBV28 and J usage is TRBJ2-1; D is unresolved. Germline values: CDR1 MDHEN, CDR2 SYDVKM. V shed 1 base and J shed 1 base, with 8 bases lying between them. CDR3 length: 15 amino acids. CDR3 nucleotides: TGTGCCAGCAGTTTATCGGGTGATTCCTACAATGAGCAGTTCTTC. Encoded protein: CASSLSGDSYNEQFF.

This clone was counted a single time. This chain links TRBV20-1 with TRBJ2-5; D might be TRBD1 (6 bases). Germline V gene lookup returns CDR1 DFQATT and CDR2 SNEGSKA (reference sequence). The CDR3 spans 11 residues. Trimming left V 5 bases short and J 5 bases short, with 9 bases between. CDR3: CSAFQGETQYF. CDR3 DNA sequence: TGCAGTGCTTTTCAGGGGGAGACCCAGTACTTC.

The CDR3 region is CASRLAGVNYEQYF. CDR3 nucleotide sequence: TGCGCCAGCCGACTAGCGGGAGTAAATTACGAGCAGTACTTC. The gene calls are TRBV10-2 and TRBJ2-7; 12 nucleotides line up with TRBD2. CDR3 length: 14 amino acids. After removal of 8 bases from V and 4 bases from J, the junction contained 6 bases not matched to a gene. The germline CDR1 and CDR2 sequences are WSHSY and SAAADI.

The chain couples TRBV11-3 to TRBJ2-7, with unresolved D. This CDR3 has 13 residues. The V end was cut by 2 bases, the J end by 3 bases, with 8 bases between. Looked up from germline, CDR1 is SGHNT and CDR2 is YENEEA. Here the CDR3 DNA reads TGTGCCAGCAGCTTAATGGGCAGCTACGAGCAGTACTTC. As protein: CASSLMGSYEQYF. Full variable domain (missing parts from reference TRBV11-3 and TRBJ2-7): EAGVVQSPRYKIIEKKQPVAFWCNPISGHNTLYWYLQNLGQGPELLIRYENEEAVDDSQLPKDRFSAERLKGVDSTLKIQPAELGDSAVYLCASSLMGSYEQYFGPGTRLTVT.

Only a few counts were recorded for this clone. The V and J genes are TRBV6-1 and TRBJ2-1; 10 bases are a match to TRBD2. Germline loops: CDR1 MNHNS, CDR2 SASEGT. The CDR3 is 14 amino acids. Trimming took 8 bases from V and 6 from J; bases not matched to a gene: 7. The DNA for the CDR3 is TGTGCCAGCCTGGTACTAGCGGGAACCAATGAGCAGTTCTTC. Translating it yields CASLVLAGTNEQFF.

This clone was counted between two and nine times. The chain has TRBV5-1 and TRBJ2-5; 10 bases agree with TRBD2. V dropped 0 bases and J dropped 12; count of bases not matched to a gene: 11. The CDR3 totals 15 residues. CDR1 is SGHRS, CDR2 YFSETQ, per germline. In DNA, the CDR3 is TGCGCCAGCAGCTTGGCCGTGGGGACTAGCGCTTTAGAGTACTTC. Its translation is CASSLAVGTSALEYF. Supplemented by reference TRBV5-1 and TRBJ2-5, the full variable domain reads KAGVTQTPRYLIKTRGQQVTLSCSPISGHRSVSWYQQTPGQGLQFLFEYFSETQRNKGNFPGRFSGRQFSNSRSEMNVSTLELGDSALYLCASSLAVGTSALEYFGPGTRLLVL.

The rearrangement links TRBV27 to TRBJ2-6; tentatively, D is TRBD1 (6 bases). V lost 0 bases to trimming and J lost 3 bases, with 18 bases between them. Looked up from germline, CDR1 is MNHEY and CDR2 is SMNVEV (reference sequence). The CDR3 is made up of 19 amino acids. CDR3 protein: CASSLSVQGDFGGANVLTF. The CDR3 nucleotides are TGTGCCAGCAGTTTATCGGTACAGGGAGACTTCGGTGGGGCCAACGTCCTGACTTTC. Variable domain in full (rest from reference TRBV27 and TRBJ2-6): EAQVTQNPRYLITVTGKKLTVTCSQNMNHEYMSWYRQDPGLGLRQIYYSMNVEVTDKGDVPEGYKVSRKEKRNFPLILESPSPNQTSLYFCASSLSVQGDFGGANVLTFGAGSRLTVL.

V is TRBV7-8 and J is TRBJ1-2, with TRBD1 matching 7 bases. This CDR3 is built from 14 residues. V trimming: 5 bases; J trimming: 6 bases; junction bases outside the gene matches: 9. From germline, CDR1 is SGHVS and CDR2 FQNEAQ. The CDR3 nucleotides read TGTGCCAGCAGCGGCGGGACAGCGGGGGATGGCTACACCTTC. Its protein is CASSGGTAGDGYTF.